This T cell receptor beta chain appears in the sequencing data of a study of identifying expanded T cells in peripheral blood. Some clones are missing from TCRdb's copy, which holds only in-frame ones; the method was immunoSEQ multiplex PCR. This table has 100,000 or so clones, about 91% appearing once. A note on this clone: Its target is not known.

Study-wide points: Across healthy donors, higher total template counts meant significantly greater approximately 2-week count variance. Over approximately two and four weeks, about 17 and 20 clones changed, versus approximately 1.2 between replicates.

Healthy donors had no documented immune events, such as infections, while sampled. The source is a person aged 18 to 70 in good health. The sequenced sample consisted of blood.

Here the CDR3 DNA reads TGTGCCAGTAAGGAAGGGGATTCAAGAACTGAAGCTTTCTTT. Translated: CASKEGDSRTEAFF. The chain is built from TRBV19 and TRBJ1-1, with a tentative D call TRBD1 (5 bases). Between the trimmed V and J ends, which lost 7 bases and 5 bases, there was a span of 17 bases. The CDR3 is made up of 14 amino acids. CDR1 LNHDA and CDR2 SQIVND come from the germline V gene (reference sequence).